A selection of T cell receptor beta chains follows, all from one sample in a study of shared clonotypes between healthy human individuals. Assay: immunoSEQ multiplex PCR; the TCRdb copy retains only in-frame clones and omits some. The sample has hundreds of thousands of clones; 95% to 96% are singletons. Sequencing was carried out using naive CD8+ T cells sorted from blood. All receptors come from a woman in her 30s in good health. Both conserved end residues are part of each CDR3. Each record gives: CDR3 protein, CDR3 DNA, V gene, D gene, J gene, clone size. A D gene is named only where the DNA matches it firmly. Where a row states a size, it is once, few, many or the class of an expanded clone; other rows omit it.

CASSLSIGANTEAFF,TGTGCCAGCAGTTTATCGATAGGGGCGAACACTGAAGCTTTCTTT,TRBV27,.,TRBJ1-1,.
CASSPNSRVYNEQFF,TGTGCCAGCAGCCCAAACTCCCGCGTCTACAATGAGCAGTTCTTC,TRBV11-3,.,TRBJ2-1,.
CASTEGQPANYGYTF,TGTGCCAGCACTGAGGGACAGCCAGCTAACTATGGCTACACCTTC,TRBV2,TRBD1,TRBJ1-2,.
CASSLISSGHEAFF,TGTGCCAGCAGCTTAATTAGCTCCGGACATGAAGCTTTCTTT,TRBV13,.,TRBJ1-1,.
CASSQDPGDGGYTF,TGCGCCAGCAGCCAAGATCCGGGAGACGGTGGCTACACCTTC,TRBV4-1,.,TRBJ1-2,.
CASSHSSHRSGYQETQYF,TGCGCCAGCAGCCATAGTTCACATAGATCCGGATACCAAGAGACCCAGTACTTC,TRBV4-1,.,TRBJ2-5,.
CASSQDHLAGEEQFF,TGTGCCAGCAGCCAAGACCATCTAGCGGGGGAAGAGCAGTTCTTC,TRBV4-2,TRBD2,TRBJ2-1,.
CASSFMAGVKNEQFF,TGTGCCAGCAGTTTTATGGCGGGAGTGAAAAATGAGCAGTTCTTC,TRBV27,TRBD2,TRBJ2-1,.
CASSQLTSGRVMGTDTQYF,TGCGCCAGCAGCCAATTGACTAGCGGGAGGGTGATGGGCACAGATACGCAGTATTTT,TRBV4-1,TRBD2,TRBJ2-3,.
CASRPLPGQGPSGANVLTF,TGTGCCAGCAGGCCATTACCGGGACAGGGCCCCTCTGGGGCCAACGTCCTGACTTTC,TRBV2,TRBD1,TRBJ2-6,once
CAVLGSRDPTDPEQFF,TGTGCCGTCCTAGGTAGTCGGGACCCCACGGACCCTGAGCAGTTCTTC,TRBV28,.,TRBJ2-1,.
CASTLAGGPGEQYF,TGTGCCAGCACCCTAGCGGGAGGGCCGGGGGAGCAGTACTTC,TRBV27,TRBD2,TRBJ2-7,.
CASSLGRDSYEQYF,TGCGCCAGCAGCTTGGGCAGGGACTCCTACGAGCAGTACTTC,TRBV5-1,.,TRBJ2-7,.
CASSPVGNTEAFF,TGTGCCAGCAGCCCAGTTGGGAACACTGAAGCTTTCTTT,TRBV11-2,.,TRBJ1-1,.
CASSLVPNSPLHF,TGTGCCAGCAGCTTAGTTCCGAATTCACCCCTCCACTTT,TRBV11-2,.,TRBJ1-6,.
CASGVPDLNYGYTF,TGTGCCAGCGGTGTTCCAGACCTCAACTATGGCTACACCTTC,TRBV6-5,.,TRBJ1-2,.
CASSSDRGVGYTF,TGTGCCAGCAGCTCGGACAGGGGAGTAGGCTACACCTTC,TRBV27,TRBD1,TRBJ1-2,.
CASSPPQGRDEQYF,TGTGCCAGCAGCCCCCCCCAGGGCAGGGACGAGCAGTACTTC,TRBV13,.,TRBJ2-7,.
CASSESKAGVGYEQYF,TGTGCCAGCAGCGAATCAAAAGCGGGAGTCGGTTACGAGCAGTACTTC,TRBV9,TRBD2,TRBJ2-7,.
CASTPQGGAETQYF,TGTGCCAGCACCCCCCAGGGCGGCGCAGAGACCCAGTACTTC,TRBV28,.,TRBJ2-5,.
CASSQEQMSNEKLFF,TGTGCCAGCAGCCAAGAGCAGATGTCTAATGAAAAACTGTTTTTT,TRBV4-2,.,TRBJ1-4,.
CASSSPGLAEYEQYF,TGTGCCAGCAGTTCTCCGGGACTAGCGGAATACGAGCAGTACTTC,TRBV7-9,TRBD2,TRBJ2-7,.
CASSLAEGGGPGETQYF,TGCGCCAGCAGCTTGGCCGAGGGGGGAGGGCCAGGAGAGACCCAGTACTTC,TRBV5-1,.,TRBJ2-5,.
CASRAGGSINEKLFF,TGTGCCTCAAGGGCAGGGGGCAGTATTAATGAAAAACTGTTTTTT,TRBV27,TRBD1,TRBJ1-4,.
CASSQRDYNEQFF,TGTGCCAGCAGTCAAAGGGACTACAATGAGCAGTTCTTC,TRBV28,.,TRBJ2-1,.
CASSFAVGTGELFF,TGTGCCAGCAGTTTCGCGGTGGGCACCGGGGAGCTGTTTTTT,TRBV28,.,TRBJ2-2,.
CASSQRQDFGELFF,TGCGCCAGCAGCCAAAGACAGGACTTTGGTGAACTGTTTTTT,TRBV4-1,.,TRBJ1-4,.
CASSEQGISYGYTF,TGTGCCAGCAGCGAACAGGGGATAAGCTATGGCTACACCTTC,TRBV27,TRBD1,TRBJ1-2,once
CASSLGGINEQYF,TGTGCCAGCAGTTTAGGCGGGATTAACGAGCAGTACTTC,TRBV27,.,TRBJ2-7,.
CASSLLAGGPNEQYF,TGTGCCAGCAGCTTATTAGCGGGAGGGCCCAACGAGCAGTACTTC,TRBV11-2,TRBD2,TRBJ2-7,.
CASSSPGTSGSWAINEQFF,TGTGCCAGCAGCTCACCCGGGACTAGCGGGAGTTGGGCTATCAATGAGCAGTTCTTC,TRBV7-6,TRBD2,TRBJ2-1,.
CASSLRRYSGANVLTF,TGTGCCAGCAGTTTACGGAGGTACTCTGGGGCCAACGTCCTGACTTTC,TRBV28,.,TRBJ2-6,.
CASSDGTLLPNTGELFF,TGTGCCAGCAGTGACGGGACACTTCTTCCGAACACCGGGGAGCTGTTTTTT,TRBV28,.,TRBJ2-2,.
CASTIRDQRQETQYF,TGTGCCAGCACTATCCGGGACCAACGACAAGAGACCCAGTACTTC,TRBV7-9,.,TRBJ2-5,.
CSVVGLAGDYNEQFF,TGCAGCGTTGTAGGACTAGCGGGAGACTACAATGAGCAGTTCTTC,TRBV29-1,TRBD2,TRBJ2-1,.
CASSLSPGLASGELFF,TGTGCCAGCAGTTTGTCTCCGGGACTAGCGTCCGGGGAGCTGTTTTTT,TRBV28,TRBD2,TRBJ2-2,.
CASSVQLRASEQFF,TGTGCCAGCAGTGTCCAACTCCGGGCGAGTGAGCAGTTCTTC,TRBV2,.,TRBJ2-1,.
CASSEAGAVDEQFF,TGTGCCAGCAGCGAGGCGGGAGCGGTCGATGAGCAGTTCTTC,TRBV9,TRBD2,TRBJ2-1,.
CASRETVNYGYTF,TGCGCCAGCAGGGAGACAGTTAACTATGGCTACACCTTC,TRBV5-1,.,TRBJ1-2,.
CASGGLFTGELFF,TGTGCCAGCGGGGGGTTATTCACCGGGGAGCTGTTTTTT,TRBV9,.,TRBJ2-2,.
CASSLGTEQFF,TGCGCCAGCAGCTTGGGGACCGAGCAGTTCTTC,TRBV5-1,.,TRBJ2-1,.
CASSDRGRTTQRMGDTQYF,TGTGCCAGCAGTGATCGCGGTCGGACGACCCAGCGAATGGGAGATACGCAGTATTTT,TRBV2,.,TRBJ2-3,.
CASSQGGLFYEQYF,TGTGCCAGCAGCCAAGGAGGGTTATTCTACGAGCAGTACTTC,TRBV14,.,TRBJ2-7,.
CASSLDRTGLGNQPQHF,TGTGCCAGCAGCTTAGACCGGACAGGGTTGGGTAATCAGCCCCAGCATTTT,TRBV11-2,TRBD1,TRBJ1-5,.